These T cell receptor beta chains were read from a single sample in a study of T-cell memory formation after mild COVID-19. MiXCR was run by TCRdb on the 5' RACE reads, yielding one entry per CDR3 protein. The table has 250,000 to 350,000 distinct CDR3 sequences, roughly an eighth seen once. The sequenced sample was PBMCs or a T cell subset sorted from them (not recorded which). Every receptor here comes from a man aged 18 to 30 who had mild COVID-19 (a few samples of this study predate the infection). Cell type and time point are not known. Each CDR3 is given with its conserved first and last residue. The order of the fields is CDR3 DNA, CDR3 protein, D gene, J gene, clone size, CDR3 length, V gene. A D gene is named only where the DNA matches it firmly. Clone sizes are given selectively: once, few, many, or a class where the clone is expanded.

cdr3_nt: TGTGCCAGCAGTTTTGCAGGGCCCAACATTCAGTACTTC; cdr3_aa: CASSFAGPNIQYF; d_call: -; j_call: TRBJ2-4; clone_size: -; cdr3_length: 13; v_call: TRBV12-3/TRBV12-4
cdr3_nt: TGTGCCACCAGTCGAAGAGTGGGAGGGAACACTGAAGCTTTCTTT; cdr3_aa: CATSRRVGGNTEAFF; d_call: -; j_call: TRBJ1-1; clone_size: many; cdr3_length: 15; v_call: TRBV12-3/TRBV12-4
cdr3_nt: TGCGCCAGCAGCTTTGATTCTGGAAACACCATATATTTT; cdr3_aa: CASSFDSGNTIYF; d_call: -; j_call: TRBJ1-3; clone_size: few; cdr3_length: 13; v_call: TRBV5-1
cdr3_nt: TGTGCCACCAGTGATTCACGACGACAGGGGCGGTACAATGAGCAGTTCTTC; cdr3_aa: CATSDSRRQGRYNEQFF; d_call: TRBD1; j_call: TRBJ2-1; clone_size: many; cdr3_length: 17; v_call: TRBV24-1
cdr3_nt: TGCGCCAGCAGCCAGGTGGCCCGGGGGGGCCAGGGGGAGCTGTTTTTT; cdr3_aa: CASSQVARGGQGELFF; d_call: TRBD2; j_call: TRBJ2-2; clone_size: few; cdr3_length: 16; v_call: TRBV4-1
cdr3_nt: TGCGCCAGCAGCTCGATTTTAGCGGGGGGCACCACCGGGGAGCTGTTTTTT; cdr3_aa: CASSSILAGGTTGELFF; d_call: TRBD2; j_call: TRBJ2-2; clone_size: -; cdr3_length: 17; v_call: TRBV5-1
cdr3_nt: TGTGCCAGCAGCTTAGAGGCCGGGTTAACAGATACGCAGTATTTT; cdr3_aa: CASSLEAGLTDTQYF; d_call: -; j_call: TRBJ2-3; clone_size: few; cdr3_length: 15; v_call: TRBV7-9
cdr3_nt: TGTGCCGCCCACTTCTCTGGGGCCAACGTCCTGACTTTC; cdr3_aa: CAAHFSGANVLTF; d_call: -; j_call: TRBJ2-6; clone_size: -; cdr3_length: 13; v_call: TRBV6-2/TRBV6-3
cdr3_nt: TGTGCCAGCTCGTACGACAGCATGGGGAATTCACCCCTCCACTTT; cdr3_aa: CASSYDSMGNSPLHF; d_call: -; j_call: TRBJ1-6; clone_size: -; cdr3_length: 15; v_call: TRBV18
cdr3_nt: TGTGCCATCAGTGAATCAGGGACGAACACTGAAGCTTTCTTT; cdr3_aa: CAISESGTNTEAFF; d_call: -; j_call: TRBJ1-1; clone_size: -; cdr3_length: 14; v_call: TRBV10-3
cdr3_nt: TGTGCCAGCAGCCGGTCCACCGGAGAGACCCAGTACTTC; cdr3_aa: CASSRSTGETQYF; d_call: -; j_call: TRBJ2-5; clone_size: -; cdr3_length: 13; v_call: TRBV7-3
cdr3_nt: TGCGCCAGCAGCCAAGATGCCAGGTTAGTGGAAAAGCCCCAGCATTTT; cdr3_aa: CASSQDARLVEKPQHF; d_call: -; j_call: TRBJ1-5; clone_size: -; cdr3_length: 16; v_call: TRBV4-1
cdr3_nt: TGTGCCAGCAGCCGGACAGGGGACGAGCAGTACTTC; cdr3_aa: CASSRTGDEQYF; d_call: TRBD1; j_call: TRBJ2-7; clone_size: many; cdr3_length: 12; v_call: TRBV7-9
cdr3_nt: TGCAGTGCTAGAGATATAGCAGGGTACTCCTACGAGCAGTACTTC; cdr3_aa: CSARDIAGYSYEQYF; d_call: -; j_call: TRBJ2-7; clone_size: few; cdr3_length: 15; v_call: TRBV20-1
cdr3_nt: TGTGCCAGCAGCTTAGAGGGACAGGGCCAGAATGAGCAGTTCTTC; cdr3_aa: CASSLEGQGQNEQFF; d_call: TRBD1; j_call: TRBJ2-1; clone_size: -; cdr3_length: 15; v_call: TRBV7-9
cdr3_nt: TGTGCCAGCAGCCAAGATTTCGGCAATCAGCCCCAGCATTTT; cdr3_aa: CASSQDFGNQPQHF; d_call: -; j_call: TRBJ1-5; clone_size: -; cdr3_length: 14; v_call: TRBV4-2
cdr3_nt: TGTGCCAGCAGCTTACAGGGTTTAGGTATGAACACTGAAGCTTTCTTT; cdr3_aa: CASSLQGLGMNTEAFF; d_call: -; j_call: TRBJ1-1; clone_size: -; cdr3_length: 16; v_call: TRBV7-8
cdr3_nt: TGTGCCAGCTCACCCTCGGGGGGGACAGCCTCTGGAAACACCATATATTTT; cdr3_aa: CASSPSGGTASGNTIYF; d_call: TRBD1; j_call: TRBJ1-3; clone_size: -; cdr3_length: 17; v_call: TRBV18
cdr3_nt: TGCGCCAGCAGGAGGACAGCTGGGGCCAACGTCCTGACTTTC; cdr3_aa: CASRRTAGANVLTF; d_call: -; j_call: TRBJ2-6; clone_size: -; cdr3_length: 14; v_call: TRBV5-1
cdr3_nt: TGTGCCAGCAGCTTGTGGGGGGCTAAAGATACGCAGTATTTT; cdr3_aa: CASSLWGAKDTQYF; d_call: -; j_call: TRBJ2-3; clone_size: many; cdr3_length: 14; v_call: TRBV7-2
cdr3_nt: TGCGCCAGCAGTAATCCGGGTCAGTCCTACGAGCAGTACTTC; cdr3_aa: CASSNPGQSYEQYF; d_call: -; j_call: TRBJ2-7; clone_size: few; cdr3_length: 14; v_call: TRBV4-1
cdr3_nt: TGTGCCAGCAGCCCAGGGGGATGGGATCCGAACACCGGGGAGCTGTTTTTT; cdr3_aa: CASSPGGWDPNTGELFF; d_call: TRBD1; j_call: TRBJ2-2; clone_size: few; cdr3_length: 17; v_call: TRBV11-2
cdr3_nt: TGTGCCAGCAGCTTAAGGGTTGGGGTAAGAGAAGCTTTCTTT; cdr3_aa: CASSLRVGVREAFF; d_call: -; j_call: TRBJ1-1; clone_size: many; cdr3_length: 14; v_call: TRBV11-2
cdr3_nt: TGTGCCAGCAGCCAAGAAAAACAGGGAGAGCAGTTCTTC; cdr3_aa: CASSQEKQGEQFF; d_call: -; j_call: TRBJ2-1; clone_size: few; cdr3_length: 13; v_call: TRBV3-1
cdr3_nt: TGTGCCAGCAGCCAGATGACTAGCGGGGCACCAAATGAGCAGTTCTTC; cdr3_aa: CASSQMTSGAPNEQFF; d_call: TRBD2; j_call: TRBJ2-1; clone_size: few; cdr3_length: 16; v_call: TRBV3-1
cdr3_nt: TGCGCCAGCAGCCCGTCCGAAGGGACCTACGAGCAGTACTTC; cdr3_aa: CASSPSEGTYEQYF; d_call: -; j_call: TRBJ2-7; clone_size: -; cdr3_length: 14; v_call: TRBV4-1
cdr3_nt: TGTGCCACCAGGCAGAGAAACACCGGGGAGCTGTTTTTT; cdr3_aa: CATRQRNTGELFF; d_call: -; j_call: TRBJ2-2; clone_size: -; cdr3_length: 13; v_call: TRBV27
cdr3_nt: TGTGCCAGCAGCCTAACCCGGGGAAGTCAGCCCCAGCATTTT; cdr3_aa: CASSLTRGSQPQHF; d_call: -; j_call: TRBJ1-5; clone_size: -; cdr3_length: 14; v_call: TRBV7-2
cdr3_nt: TGTGCCAGCAGCTTATGGATGGACGGAAGGGGTTTGAGTGGCTACACCTTC; cdr3_aa: CASSLWMDGRGLSGYTF; d_call: -; j_call: TRBJ1-2; clone_size: -; cdr3_length: 17; v_call: TRBV11-2